The 15 T cell receptor beta chains below all came from one sample that was sequenced in a study of Ad26.COV2.S vaccination and SARS-CoV-2 variants. Sequencing used immunoSEQ multiplex PCR; TCRdb keeps in-frame clones, though not all of them. The data show around 300,000 clones, approximately 87% seen once. Treatment reported: 19 received Ad26.COV2.S at low or high dose, single or two shots; roughly five received placebo; per-sample allocation not given. The samples date from day 63 after the first vaccine or placebo injection. The specimen was peripheral blood, collected in a trial of Ad26.COV2.S vaccine versus placebo. The source is a person aged 18 to 59 who received the Ad26.COV2.S COVID-19 vaccine or a placebo.

The rearrangement uses TRBV3-1 (or the pseudogene TRBV3-2) and TRBJ2-5; D is perhaps TRBD2 (5 bases). This CDR3 region has 12 residues. Germline V gives CDR1 LGHDT, CDR2 YNNKEL (reference sequence). V shed 4 bases and J shed 4 bases, with 7 bases lying between them. The CDR3 region has the DNA TGTGCCAGCAGCCGGGAGTTAGAGACCCAGTACTTC. Translating gives CASSRELETQYF.

The chain combines TRBV7-8 with TRBJ2-4, with TRBD2 matching 7 bases. The germline V gene encodes CDR1 SGHVS and CDR2 FQNEAQ. This CDR3 contains 16 residues. V shed 5 bases, J shed 2 bases, and the junction held 9 bases outside the gene matches. The CDR3: CASSRLGGVSKNIQYF. CDR3 nucleotides: TGTGCCAGCAGCCGGCTGGGGGGGGTGTCCAAAAACATTCAGTACTTC.

The chain employs TRBV12-3 or TRBV12-4 and TRBJ2-1, with D unclear. The CDR3 covers 12 residues. Trimming left V 6 bases short and J 6 bases short, with 9 bases between. In nucleotides, the CDR3 is TGTGCCAGCAGCTATCATACCAATGAGCAGTTCTTC. Amino acid sequence: CASSYHTNEQFF.

As DNA, the CDR3 is TGCGCCAGCAGCCCGAGCTGGACTAGCGGGGGGCAAGAGACCCAGTACTTC. Translating gives CASSPSWTSGGQETQYF. The rearrangement uses TRBV4-1 and TRBJ2-5, with 14 bases aligning to TRBD2. V lost 4 bases and J lost 2; bases outside the gene matches: 6. The CDR3 has 17 residues. Germline loops: CDR1 MGHRA, CDR2 YSYEKL.

The DNA of the CDR3 is TGTGCCAGCAGCTTGACAGAGTACTCTGGAAACACCATATATTTT. Residues: CASSLTEYSGNTIYF. The V and J genes are TRBV11-2 and TRBJ1-3; tentatively, D is TRBD1 (5 bases). V lost 3 bases to trimming and J lost 0 bases, with 9 bases between them. The CDR3 is made up of 15 amino acids. Germline CDR1 SGHAT, CDR2 FQNNGV. Looking up the rest from reference TRBV11-2 and TRBJ1-3 gives the full variable domain: EAGVAQSPRYKIIEKRQSVAFWCNPISGHATLYWYQQILGQGPKLLIQFQNNGVVDDSQLPKDRFSAERLKGVDSTLKIQPAKLEDSAVYLCASSLTEYSGNTIYFGEGSWLTVV.

The chain recombines TRBV25-1 with TRBJ2-1; TRBD1 aligns across 7 bases. The CDR3 has 14 residues. Germline V gene lookup returns CDR1 MGHDK and CDR2 SYGVNS. Trimming at V came to 7 bases and at J to 2 bases, leaving 5 bases not matched to a gene. For the CDR3, the DNA is TGTGCCAGCACAGCCAGGGGGACCTACAATGAGCAGTTCTTC. Its translation is CASTARGTYNEQFF. Using reference TRBV25-1 and TRBJ2-1 for the parts outside the CDR3, the full variable domain is EADIYQTPRYLVIGTGKKITLECSQTMGHDKMYWYQQDPGMELHLIHYSYGVNSTEKGDLSSESTVSRIRTEHFPLTLESARPSHTSQYLCASTARGTYNEQFFGPGTRLTVL.

The chain carries TRBV10-3 and TRBJ2-3, with 9 bases aligning to TRBD1. J gave up 6 bases and V 5 bases, and 12 bases lay outside the gene matches. Germline assignment: CDR1 ENHRY and CDR2 SYGVKD. The CDR3 has 16 amino acids. The DNA for the CDR3 is TGTGCCATCAGTAGAGAGGTCGGGACAGGGTCGGATACGCAGTATTTT. As protein: CAISREVGTGSDTQYF.

The CDR3 sequence is CASSPRTGGYEQYF. DNA for the CDR3: TGTGCCAGCAGCCCTAGGACAGGTGGCTACGAGCAGTACTTC. The J gene is TRBJ2-7, the V gene TRBV7-8, with 7 bases aligning to TRBD1. From germline, CDR1 is SGHVS and CDR2 FQNEAQ. This CDR3 contains 14 residues. V was clipped by 5 bases and J by 3 bases; unmatched bases: 7.

This clone has more than one count but fewer than ten. This chain connects TRBV6-1 to TRBJ1-2, with D perhaps matching TRBD1 (5 bases). Per the germline V gene, CDR1 is MNHNS and CDR2 is SASEGT. CDR3 size: 13 residues. V gave up 6 bases and J gave up 2 bases, with 10 bases separating them. DNA for the CDR3: TGTGCCAGCAGCACAGGAGGAAACTATGGCTACACCTTC. Encoded protein: CASSTGGNYGYTF.

V gene TRBV27 combines with J gene TRBJ2-5, with D possibly TRBD2 on 6 matching bases. CDR1 is MNHEY and CDR2 is SMNVEV in the germline V gene (reference sequence). The CDR3 contains 14 residues. Trimming took off 6 bases at V and 5 bases at J, with 16 bases between the two ends. The CDR3 DNA follows: TGTGCCAGCAGGGGACTGGGGGGAAGGGAGACCCAGTACTTC. It is translated as CASRGLGGRETQYF.

The chain uses TRBV7-9 and TRBJ2-1; 8 bases line up with TRBD2. With 5 bases clipped from V and 5 bases from J, the junction kept 14 bases outside the gene matches. Germline V lookup: CDR1 SEHNR, CDR2 FQNEAQ (reference sequence). The CDR3 is made up of 17 amino acids. The CDR3 nucleotides are TGTGCCAGCAGCGGACATAGCGGGGTCGTGAGGAACAATGAGCAGTTCTTC. It yields the protein CASSGHSGVVRNNEQFF. Complete variable domain (other parts from reference TRBV7-9 and TRBJ2-1): DTGVSQNPRHKITKRGQNVTFRCDPISEHNRLYWYRQTLGQGPEFLTYFQNEAQLEKSRLLSDRFSAERPKGSFSTLEIQRTEQGDSAMYLCASSGHSGVVRNNEQFFGPGTRLTVL.

The rearrangement uses TRBV30 and TRBJ1-2, with D unclear. Germline loops: CDR1 GTSNPN, CDR2 SVGIG (reference sequence). Trimming shortened V by 0 bases and J by 8 bases, and 13 bases separated the two germline ends. The CDR3 totals 13 residues. The CDR3 nucleotides are TGTGCCTGGAGTGTCCCTGCTAGGTGGGGCTACACCTTC. Translating it yields CAWSVPARWGYTF. The complete variable domain, with remaining parts taken from reference TRBV30 and TRBJ1-2, reads SQTIHQWPATLVQPVGSPLSLECTVEGTSNPNLYWYRQAAGRGLQLLFYSVGIGQISSEVPQNLSASRPQDRQFILSSKKLLLSDSGFYLCAWSVPARWGYTFGSGTRLTVV.

The rearrangement uses TRBV6-5 and TRBJ2-7; 8 nucleotides agree with TRBD1. The ends lost 6 bases at V and 6 bases at J; junction bases unmatched: 7. This CDR3 has 13 amino acids. The germline V gene has CDR1 MNHEY and CDR2 SVGAGI. CDR3 nucleotides: TGTGCCAGCAGCAGCAGGGGGCAGGGCGAGCAGTACTTC. This gives the protein CASSSRGQGEQYF.

The chain joins TRBV5-5 to TRBJ2-7; TRBD2 aligns across 14 bases. There are 19 residues in the CDR3. Germline loops: CDR1 SGHKS, CDR2 YYEKEE (reference sequence). The V and J ends lost 5 bases and 0 bases, in that order; junction bases with no gene match: 13. In DNA form, the CDR3 reads TGTGCCAGCAGTTACCGACTAGCGGGAGGGCAGTCGAGCTCCTACGAGCAGTACGTC. This encodes CASSYRLAGGQSSSYEQYV.

This chain connects TRBV7-9 to TRBJ1-2; TRBD1 is a possible D gene (6 bases). Trimming removed 1 base at V and 4 bases at J, with 19 bases between. Per germline, CDR1 SEHNR and CDR2 FQNEAQ (reference sequence). The CDR3 extends over 17 amino acids. The CDR3 protein is CASSLGLTGPKSYGYTF. For the CDR3, the DNA is TGTGCCAGCAGCTTAGGTTTAACAGGGCCCAAAAGCTATGGCTACACCTTC.